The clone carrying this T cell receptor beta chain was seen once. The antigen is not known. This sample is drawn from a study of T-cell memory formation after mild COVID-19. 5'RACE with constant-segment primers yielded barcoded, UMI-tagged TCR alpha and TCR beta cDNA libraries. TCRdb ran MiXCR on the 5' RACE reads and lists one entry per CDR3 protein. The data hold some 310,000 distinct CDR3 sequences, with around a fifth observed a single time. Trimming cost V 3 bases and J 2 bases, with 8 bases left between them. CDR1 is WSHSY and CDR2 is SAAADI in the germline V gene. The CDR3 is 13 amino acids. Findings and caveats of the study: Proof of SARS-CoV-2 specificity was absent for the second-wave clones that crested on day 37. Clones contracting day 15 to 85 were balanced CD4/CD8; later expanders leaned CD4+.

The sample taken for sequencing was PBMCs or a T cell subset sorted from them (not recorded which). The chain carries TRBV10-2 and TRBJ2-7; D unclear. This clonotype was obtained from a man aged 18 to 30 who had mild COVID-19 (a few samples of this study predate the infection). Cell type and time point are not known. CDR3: CASSEYSTYEQYF. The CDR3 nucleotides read TGCGCCAGCAGTGAATACAGTACCTACGAGCAGTACTTC.